This TCR beta chain was captured in a study of metastatic and nonmetastatic thyroid tumors. Study-wide background: Across blood and tumor or nodule tissue, repertoires from malignant and benign thyroid patients were compared with one another.

All patients were untreated before thyroid surgery. This clone was observed at least ten times. Its antigen is not identified. General observations from the study: In both blood and tumor samples, TCR beta diversity was reported significantly higher for malignant than benign nodules.

Germline loops: CDR1 LGHNA, CDR2 YNFKEQ. V lost 1 base and J lost 9, with 10 bases in between. CDR3 length: 13 amino acids. In the original processing: Differences in CDR3 between clinicopathological groups were drawn on to build a classifier intended to discriminate distant-metastatic papillary thyroid cancer patients. TCRdb reprocessed the PCR reads via MiXCR. The V and J calls were not made by the authors but by TCRdb's processing. The repertoire holds some 30,000 clones, with roughly a tenth as singletons. The specimen sequenced was blood. The chain combines TRBV4-2 with TRBJ2-1; D tentatively fits TRBD1 or TRBD2 (5 bases each). The source is a female donor with papillary thyroid cancer or a benign thyroid nodule (not recorded which). Some clones in this sample may be carry-over from other donors' samples. CDR3 coding DNA: TGTGCCAGCAGCCAAGCGGCTGGGGGTGAGCAGTTCTTC. Translated, it gives CASSQAAGGEQFF.